This TCR beta chain was profiled in a study of blood T cell repertoires in COVID-19 (dated by TCRdb to 2020 to 2022). General notes on the study: Collaborator samples came from the United States, Italy and Spain and covered acute and convalescent phases of COVID-19. Deeply sampled blood TCRbeta repertoires from subjects exposed to, actively infected with, or recovered from COVID-19 were included in the dataset. Samples came from the ongoing ImmuneRACE study (first 160 participants) plus 1,254 subjects from 6 global collaborators. A de-identified subject ID, COVID-19 status, age in years and sex were almost always included in the sample metadata. The material from the prospective study consisted of cDNA or gDNA derived from T cells, B-cell-depleted T cells, or PBMCs. The repertoires were made available in a free public database intended to serve as a resource for research on the immune response to SARS-CoV-2. Where available, HLA class I and class II types were taken from metadata supplied by the sample provider and were not determined by assay-based typing. Broad study findings and their caveats: The quantity of clinical and demographic metadata differed by source and by participant and was supplied without curation.

Trimming removed 4 bases from V and 9 bases from J; the gene matches leave 6 bases unexplained. CDR1 and CDR2 (KGHSY, FQNENV) derive from the germline V gene. The CDR3 numbers 12 residues from cysteine through phenylalanine. Just CDR3 DNA is preserved here, 36 bases in frame from base 1. As regards this clone: The clone's antigen remains unknown. The input lacks base qualities; no much larger clone sits a single base away.

Enrolling through a virtual design, the prospective study's participants ranged in age from roughly 18 to 89 years and lived across 24 United States geographic areas. In the prospective study, cohorts were assigned on the basis of participant-reported clinical history obtained from a screening survey and a study questionnaire. Exposed participants had been in contact, within 2 weeks of entering the study, with a person who had a PCR-confirmed or clinician-diagnosed case of COVID-19. In the prospective study, whole blood, serum and a nasopharyngeal or oropharyngeal swab were collected from each participant by mobile phlebotomists. Over a roughly 2-month period, participants in the prospective study had the option of providing additional blood draws and questionnaires. Blood samples from the prospective study were shipped frozen or at room temperature prior to DNA extraction. TCRbeta CDR3 regions were amplified from genomic DNA by means of the immunoSEQ Assay, a bias-controlled multiplex PCR. Concerning the study's data processing: Within the assay, amplification of reference gene primers was used to estimate how many nucleated cells each sample contained. To quantify the absolute abundance of each unique TCRbeta CDR3 rearrangement, sequence reads were collapsed and filtered. Productive Simpson clonality was computed per sample as the square root of Simpson's diversity index over productive rearrangements. TCRdb carries this immuneACCESS record with in-frame sequences only. Its versions omit some clonotypes, under half of them owing to an unresolved V gene in the studies checked, with the rest unexplained. V and J calls and clone size are copied from that table; D and trimming were computed from the DNA. A total of approximately 150,000 clones appear in this sample, 75% to 90% of them only once. The ten most abundant clones make up roughly 3.9% of the sample.

This sequence was found in a woman in her thirties or forties who had been exposed to COVID-19. This receptor chain uses TRBV16 and TRBJ2-7, with 7 bases matching TRBD1. The sample taken for sequencing was PBMCs or T cells enriched from blood (not recorded which). CDR3 protein: CASSPGQRLQYF. The DNA sequence reads TGTGCCAGCAGCCCGGGACAGAGATTGCAGTACTTC.